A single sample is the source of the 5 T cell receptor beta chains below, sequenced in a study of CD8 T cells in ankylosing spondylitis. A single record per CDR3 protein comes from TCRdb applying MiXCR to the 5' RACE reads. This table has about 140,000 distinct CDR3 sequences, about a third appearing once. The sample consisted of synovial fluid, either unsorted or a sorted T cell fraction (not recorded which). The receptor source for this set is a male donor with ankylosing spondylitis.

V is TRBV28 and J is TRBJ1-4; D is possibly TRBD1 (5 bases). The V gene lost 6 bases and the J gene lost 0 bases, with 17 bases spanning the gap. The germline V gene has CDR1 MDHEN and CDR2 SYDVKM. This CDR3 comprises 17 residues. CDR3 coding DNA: TGTGCCAGCAGCCGGACGACAGCTATGTCAACTAATGAAAAACTGTTTTTT. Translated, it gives CASSRTTAMSTNEKLFF.

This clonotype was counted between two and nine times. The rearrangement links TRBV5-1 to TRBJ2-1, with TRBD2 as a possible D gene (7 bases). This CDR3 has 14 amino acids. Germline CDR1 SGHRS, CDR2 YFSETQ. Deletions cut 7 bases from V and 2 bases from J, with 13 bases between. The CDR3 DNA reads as TGCGCCAGCGGTCGCGGGGGCCCCTACAATGAGCAGTTCTTC. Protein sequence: CASGRGGPYNEQFF.

The CDR3 DNA reads as TGTGCCAGCAGCTTAGCCCAAAACAGAATTAAGGGGGATACGCAGTATTTT. This gives the protein CASSLAQNRIKGDTQYF. The V gene is TRBV7-6, the J gene TRBJ2-3; maybe TRBD1 (5 bases). V was pared by 0 bases and J by 6 bases, with 19 bases between. The CDR3 totals 17 residues. The germline V gene has CDR1 SGHVS and CDR2 FNYEAQ.

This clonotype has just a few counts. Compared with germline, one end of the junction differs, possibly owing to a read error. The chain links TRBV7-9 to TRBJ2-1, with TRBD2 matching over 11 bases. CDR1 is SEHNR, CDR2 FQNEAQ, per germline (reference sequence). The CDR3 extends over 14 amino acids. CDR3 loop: CASSIAGGSNEQFF. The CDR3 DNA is TGTGCCAGCAGCATAGCGGGAGGGTCCAATGAGCAGTTCTTC.

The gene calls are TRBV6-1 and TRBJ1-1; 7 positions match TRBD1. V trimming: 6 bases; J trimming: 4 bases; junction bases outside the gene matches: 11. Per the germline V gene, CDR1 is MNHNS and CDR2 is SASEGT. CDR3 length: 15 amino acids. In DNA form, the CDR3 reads TGTGCCAGCAGCCGAGGAGGGGGCGCGTCCACTGAAGCTTTCTTT. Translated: CASSRGGGASTEAFF.